A single sample is the source of the 28 T cell receptor beta chains below, sequenced in a study of cytomegalovirus exposure and HLA in healthy donors. PCR employed 60 Vbeta and 13 Jbeta primers. Method: immunoSEQ multiplex PCR; TCRdb's copy keeps in-frame clones and lacks some. In the table there are about 120,000 clones, 81% of which are singletons. Sample: PBMCs. These receptors were taken from a man between 18 and 35 years old in good health and CMV-seropositive.

The chain joins TRBV11-2 to TRBJ1-2, with TRBD1 as a possible D gene (5 bases). The CDR3 contains 16 residues. The germline V gene has CDR1 SGHAT and CDR2 FQNNGV. V dropped 2 bases and J dropped 8 bases, with 21 bases sitting between them. In nucleotides, the CDR3 is TGTGCCAGCAGCTTAAGTCCAGGGCCCTCGAGAGGAGGCTACACCTTC. Protein: CASSLSPGPSRGGYTF.

The chain is built from TRBV10-3 and TRBJ1-1; possibly TRBD1 for D (5 bases). There are 13 residues in the CDR3. V was shortened by 5 bases and J by 13 bases, with 20 bases between the two germline ends. Germline CDR1 and CDR2: ENHRY and SYGVKD. The DNA for the CDR3 is TGTGCCATCAGTACAGACTTGGGGGGGGTATTTTTCTTT. Translating it yields CAISTDLGGVFFF.

This sequence joins TRBV25-1 and TRBJ1-2; a weak D match, TRBD1 (5 bases). Germline V lookup: CDR1 MGHDK, CDR2 SYGVNS. The CDR3 sequence is 13 residues long. Trimming took 6 bases from V and 6 from J, leaving 14 bases between them. The CDR3 here is CASRTDKEHGYTF. The CDR3 DNA reads TGTGCCAGCAGGACGGACAAGGAACATGGCTACACCTTC.

The gene calls are TRBV4-3 and TRBJ2-5; 7 positions agree with TRBD1. The end of the DNA aligns better with TRBJ2-7, so the J call may be wrong. The germline gives CDR1 LGHNA, CDR2 YSLEER. The CDR3 loop spans 16 amino acids. The CDR3 region has the DNA TGCGCCAGCAGCCAAGATCCCCCGGGACAGAGCTACGAGCAGTACTTC. The encoded protein is CASSQDPPGQSYEQYF.

The J gene is TRBJ2-3, the V gene TRBV30; the match to TRBD1 covers 10 bases. Germline V gene data show CDR1 as GTSNPN and CDR2 as SVGIG (reference sequence). J was trimmed by 2 bases and V by 3 bases; bases with no gene match: 8. The CDR3 is 16 residues long. CDR3 protein: CAWRDRDRGLTDTQYF. The CDR3 region has the DNA TGTGCCTGGAGAGACCGGGACAGGGGCCTCACAGATACGCAGTATTTT.

The chain carries TRBV7-2 and TRBJ1-1, with TRBD1 as a possible D gene (6 bases). This CDR3 has 12 residues. CDR1 and CDR2 (germline): SGHTA, FQGNSA. V was clipped by 0 bases and J by 11 bases, with 10 bases between them. The DNA for the CDR3 is TGTGCCAGCAGCTTAGCGGCGGGGGCGGCTTTCTTT. Protein sequence: CASSLAAGAAFF.

The rearrangement links TRBV11-2 to TRBJ1-5, with TRBD1 matching over 7 bases. The CDR3 loop spans 14 amino acids. Per the germline V gene, CDR1 is SGHAT and CDR2 is FQNNGV. The ends lost 5 bases at V and 3 bases at J; junction bases unmatched: 4. The CDR3 bases are TGTGCCAGCAGCATAACAGGGGCCAATCAGCCCCAGCATTTT. Its translation: CASSITGANQPQHF.

This clone was observed a single time. The chain carries TRBV5-5 and TRBJ1-2; D is uncertain. Germline V CDR1 and CDR2: SGHKS, YYEKEE (reference sequence). With 0 bases removed from V and 5 bases from J, the gap between germline ends came to 8 bases. The CDR3 extends over 13 amino acids. The CDR3 DNA is TGTGCCAGCAGCTTGGCCGCGGAGTATGGCTACACCTTC. This sequence encodes CASSLAAEYGYTF.

V is TRBV5-4 and J is TRBJ2-2; possible D gene TRBD2, 7 bases. Germline V gene lookup returns CDR1 SGHNT and CDR2 YYREEE (reference sequence). This CDR3 is 16 amino acids long. The V gene lost 4 bases and the J gene lost 4 bases, with 17 bases spanning the gap. The CDR3 bases are TGTGCCAGCAGCCCGGTGGGGGGGCGCAGCACCGGGGAGCTGTTTTTT. This gives the protein CASSPVGGRSTGELFF.

The chain has TRBV6-6 and TRBJ2-3; D unclear. The CDR3 sequence is 15 residues long. Germline V gene lookup returns CDR1 MNHNY and CDR2 SVGAGI (reference sequence). V was pared by 0 bases and J by 6 bases, with 13 bases between. The CDR3 DNA follows: TGTGCCAGCAGTTACTCGATTTTGCGTGCGGATACGCAGTATTTT. Translating it yields CASSYSILRADTQYF.

The V gene is TRBV5-6, the J gene TRBJ2-1; 10 positions agree with TRBD2. V was pared by 0 bases and J by 0 bases, with 3 bases of the junction left unmatched. Per the germline V gene, CDR1 is SGHDT and CDR2 is YYEEEE. The CDR3 consists of 17 residues. The CDR3 here is CASSLGLAGPSYNEQFF. The DNA of the CDR3 is TGTGCCAGCAGCTTGGGACTAGCGGGCCCCTCCTACAATGAGCAGTTCTTC.

The V gene is TRBV11-2, the J gene TRBJ2-7; TRBD1 matches at 10 bases. V lost 1 base to trimming and J lost 4 bases; unmatched junction nucleotides: 16. Germline lookup yields CDR1 SGHAT and CDR2 FQNNGV. The CDR3 loop spans 19 amino acids. Here the CDR3 reads CASSLVGTGVLPINYEQYF. CDR3 sequence (DNA): TGTGCCAGCAGCTTAGTAGGGACAGGGGTCTTACCTATAAATTACGAGCAGTACTTC.

As for this clone: At one boundary the junction diverges from the germline segment, which might be a read error. The chain links TRBV7-7 to TRBJ2-1, with 13 bases aligning to TRBD2. Germline lookup yields CDR1 SSHAT and CDR2 FNYEAQ (reference sequence). The CDR3 is made up of 16 amino acids. CDR3 nucleotide sequence: TGTGCTAGCAGCCCGCGACTAGCGGGAGGATCTAATGAGCAGTTCTTC. Its translation: CASSPRLAGGSNEQFF.

In this sample, this clone turned up a few times. The chain joins TRBV4-3 to TRBJ2-2, with TRBD2 matching 7 bases. J gave up 6 bases and V 4 bases, and 8 bases lay outside the gene matches. CDR1 is LGHNA and CDR2 is YSLEER in the germline V gene. This CDR3 has 15 amino acids. Here the CDR3 reads CASSLGTSGAGELFF. As DNA, the CDR3 is TGCGCCAGCAGCCTGGGGACCAGCGGGGCCGGGGAGCTGTTTTTT.

The chain joins TRBV9 to TRBJ2-7, with TRBD1 matching 9 bases. V shed 4 bases, J shed 3 bases, and the junction held 8 bases outside the gene matches. The CDR3 is 15 amino acids. Germline V gives CDR1 SGDLS, CDR2 YYNGEE. In DNA form, the CDR3 reads TGTGCCAGCAGCCTCGTGGCGGGACAGGGCTACGAGCAGTACTTC. It specifies CASSLVAGQGYEQYF. Supplemented by reference TRBV9 and TRBJ2-7, the full variable domain reads DSGVTQTPKHLITATGQRVTLRCSPRSGDLSVYWYQQSLDQGLQFLIQYYNGEERAKGNILERFSAQQFPDLHSELNLSSLELGDSALYFCASSLVAGQGYEQYFGPGTRLTVT.

This chain joins TRBV5-1 and TRBJ2-5, with a weak D call TRBD1 (5 bases). With 4 bases removed from V and 1 base from J, the gap between germline ends came to 11 bases. Germline V CDR1 and CDR2: SGHRS, YFSETQ. The CDR3 extends over 14 amino acids. The CDR3 loop reads CASSQGSAQETQYF. The DNA of the CDR3 is TGCGCCAGCAGCCAGGGATCAGCCCAAGAGACCCAGTACTTC.

The V gene is TRBV5-5, the J gene TRBJ2-1; maybe TRBD2 (5 bases). Germline V gene sequence: CDR1 SGHKS, CDR2 YYEKEE (reference sequence). The CDR3 runs to 15 residues. The V gene lost 3 bases and the J gene lost 0 bases, with 10 bases spanning the gap. The CDR3 DNA reads TGTGCCAGCAGCTCGACTATGACCTCCTACAATGAGCAGTTCTTC. This gives the protein CASSSTMTSYNEQFF.

The rearrangement uses TRBV5-1 and TRBJ1-4; D call uncertain. In germline, CDR1 is SGHRS, CDR2 YFSETQ. The CDR3 is made up of 14 amino acids. V gave up 0 bases and J gave up 5 bases, with 8 bases separating them. This chain's CDR3 is CASSLDPENEKLFF. CDR3 coding DNA: TGCGCCAGCAGCTTGGACCCAGAAAATGAAAAACTGTTTTTT.

This clone has just a few counts. V is TRBV15 and J is TRBJ1-3; 7 nucleotides line up with TRBD1. Trimming at V came to 0 bases and at J to 0 bases, leaving 8 bases not matched to a gene. This CDR3 spans 18 amino acids. Germline assignment: CDR1 LNHNV and CDR2 YYDKDF (reference sequence). CDR3 coding DNA: TGTGCCACCAGCAGAGATCGCTCTTCAGGGGGCTCTGGAAACACCATATATTTT. It specifies CATSRDRSSGGSGNTIYF.

The chain employs TRBV28 and TRBJ2-1, with 11 bases identical to TRBD1. CDR1 is MDHEN and CDR2 is SYDVKM in the germline V gene. This CDR3 is 13 amino acids long. V dropped 6 bases and J dropped 7; count of bases not matched to a gene: 2. This chain's CDR3 is CASRDRGRNEQFF. The CDR3 DNA follows: TGTGCCAGCAGGGACAGGGGGCGTAATGAGCAGTTCTTC.

The gene calls are TRBV7-2 and TRBJ1-5; D not resolved. CDR3 length: 13 residues. Germline values: CDR1 SGHTA, CDR2 FQGNSA. Trimming stripped 0 bases from V and 4 bases from J, with 4 bases between. In nucleotides, the CDR3 is TGTGCCAGCAGCTTAGCAACAAATCAGCCCCAGCATTTT. As protein: CASSLATNQPQHF.

This clone was counted only a few times. The chain carries TRBV9 and TRBJ2-1; TRBD1 agrees at 7 bases. CDR3 length: 15 residues. V shed 7 bases and J 8 bases; nucleotides not matched to a gene: 15. Per germline, CDR1 SGDLS and CDR2 YYNGEE. CDR3 protein: CASAETGTELDEQFF. CDR3 sequence (DNA): TGTGCCAGCGCCGAGACCGGGACAGAGCTGGATGAGCAGTTCTTC.

To note about this clone: The junction does not match germline at one end; this may be a read error. This chain links TRBV5-4 with TRBJ2-7; perhaps TRBD1 as D (5 bases). This CDR3 has 12 residues. Germline V gene data show CDR1 as SGHNT and CDR2 as YYREEE (reference sequence). CDR3 in amino acids: CASSLGTGDKLF. DNA of the CDR3: TGTGCCAGCAGCTTGGGTACAGGTGATAAACTTTTC. Based on the CDR3 plus reference TRBV5-4 and TRBJ2-7, the full variable domain is ETGVTQSPTHLIKTRGQQVTLRCSSQSGHNTVSWYQQALGQGPQFIFQYYREEENGRGNFPPRFSGLQFPNYSSELNVNALELDDSALYLCASSLGTGDKLFGPGTRLTVT.

This chain joins TRBV7-6 and TRBJ2-1, with 9 bases that match TRBD2. In germline, CDR1 is SGHVS, CDR2 FNYEAQ. With V trimmed by 4 bases and J by 8 bases, 9 bases remained unmatched. The CDR3 sequence is 15 residues long. The CDR3: CASSYRAGGMDEQFF. CDR3 in DNA: TGTGCCAGCAGCTATCGAGCGGGAGGAATGGATGAGCAGTTCTTC.

The chain is built from TRBV5-6 and TRBJ2-1; TRBD2 matches 10 bases. J gave up 8 bases and V 1 base, and 9 bases lay outside the gene matches. The germline CDR1 and CDR2 sequences are SGHDT and YYEEEE. This CDR3 contains 16 residues. CDR3 region: CASSLKGLAGVHEQFF. Written as DNA, the CDR3 is TGTGCCAGCAGCTTGAAAGGGCTAGCGGGAGTTCATGAGCAGTTCTTC.

The chain links TRBV30 to TRBJ1-1; 8 bases align to TRBD1. V gave up 3 bases and J gave up 8 bases; unmatched junction bases: 2. The CDR3 is 11 residues long. CDR1 and CDR2 from the germline V gene are GTSNPN and SVGIG (reference sequence). The CDR3 protein is CAWRDRAEAFF. The CDR3 region has the DNA TGTGCCTGGAGGGACAGGGCCGAAGCTTTCTTT.

The chain joins TRBV27 to TRBJ2-2; 8 bases agree with TRBD1. The CDR3 is 16 residues long. From germline, CDR1 is MNHEY and CDR2 SMNVEV (reference sequence). V lost 4 bases, J lost 1 base, and 5 bases stayed unmatched. This CDR3 reads CASSSWTGRNTGELFF. DNA of the CDR3: TGTGCCAGCAGTTCCTGGACAGGGAGGAACACCGGGGAGCTGTTTTTT.

The V call is TRBV5-4, the J call TRBJ2-6; D may be TRBD1 (6 bases). The V end lost 4 bases, the J end lost 0 bases, and 14 bases lay between the germline ends. CDR1 is SGHNT, CDR2 YYREEE, per germline (reference sequence). The CDR3 totals 17 residues. CDR3 residues: CASSLQQGFSGANVLTF. CDR3 nucleotides: TGTGCCAGCAGCCTTCAACAGGGATTCTCTGGGGCCAACGTCCTGACTTTC.